This paragraph covers one T cell receptor beta chain sequence. The table came from immunoSEQ multiplex PCR; TCRdb's copy has only in-frame clones and leaves some out. The profile shows roughly 360,000 clones, 87% of them singletons. The data were taken from a study of blood T cell repertoires in COVID-19. Study-level information: There were acute and convalescent COVID-19 samples, and they came from the United States, Italy and Spain.

The germline CDR1 and CDR2 sequences are KGHSH and LQKENI. The CDR3 extends over 14 amino acids. V shed 2 bases and J shed 1 base, with 8 bases lying between them. The receptor was isolated from a man aged 25-45 years who had recovered from COVID-19. Specimen: PBMCs or T cells enriched from blood (not recorded which). The rearrangement links TRBV18 to TRBJ2-5; the D gene is possibly TRBD2 (6 bases). This chain's CDR3 is CASSPGGTQETQYF. The CDR3 DNA reads TGTGCCAGCTCACCAGGGGGGACCCAAGAGACCCAGTACTTC.